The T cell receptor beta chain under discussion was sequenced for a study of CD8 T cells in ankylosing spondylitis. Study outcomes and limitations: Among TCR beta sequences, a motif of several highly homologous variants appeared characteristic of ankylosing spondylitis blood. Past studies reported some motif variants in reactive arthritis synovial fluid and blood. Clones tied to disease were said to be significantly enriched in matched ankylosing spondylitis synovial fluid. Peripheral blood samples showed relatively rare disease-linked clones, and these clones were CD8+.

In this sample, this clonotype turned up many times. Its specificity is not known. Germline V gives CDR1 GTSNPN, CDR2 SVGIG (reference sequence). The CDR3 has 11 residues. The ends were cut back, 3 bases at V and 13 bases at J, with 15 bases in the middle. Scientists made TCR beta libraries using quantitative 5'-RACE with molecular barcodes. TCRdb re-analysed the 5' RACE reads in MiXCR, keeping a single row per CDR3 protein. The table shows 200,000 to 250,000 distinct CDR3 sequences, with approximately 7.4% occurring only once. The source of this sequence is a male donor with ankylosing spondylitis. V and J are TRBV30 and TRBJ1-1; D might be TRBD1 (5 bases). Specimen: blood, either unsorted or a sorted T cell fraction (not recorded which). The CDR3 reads CAWSAGTASFF. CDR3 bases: TGTGCCTGGAGCGCCGGGACCGCCAGTTTCTTT. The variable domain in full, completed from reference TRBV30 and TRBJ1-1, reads SQTIHQWPATLVQPVGSPLSLECTVEGTSNPNLYWYRQAAGRGLQLLFYSVGIGQISSEVPQNLSASRPQDRQFILSSKKLLLSDSGFYLCAWSAGTASFFGQGTRLTVV.